Presented here are 30 T cell receptor beta chains from one specimen sequenced in a study of T-cell reconstitution after alpha-beta-depleted transplantation in children. For TCRbeta, the library was prepared with unique molecular identifiers. TCRdb fed the PCR reads into MiXCR, producing one record per CDR3 protein. The top ten hold 3.5% to 4.5% of the sample, which has a few hundred thousand distinct CDR3 sequences, about 14% seen once. Specimen: PBMCs, collected from the stem cell graft. The origin of the receptors is a human donor who donated a stem cell graft to a child with Fanconi anemia.

V is TRBV7-9 and J is TRBJ2-1; D might be TRBD2 (6 bases). The length of the CDR3 is 14 residues. The germline V gene has CDR1 SEHNR and CDR2 FQNEAQ (reference sequence). Trimming shortened V by 3 bases and J by 6 bases, and 12 bases separated the two germline ends. CDR3 DNA: TGTGCCAGCAGCTTTTCAGCGGGTGGCAATGAGCAGTTCTTC. Its protein is CASSFSAGGNEQFF.

This rearrangement joins TRBV10-2 to TRBJ2-3, with 10 bases lining up with TRBD2. Germline V lookup: CDR1 WSHSY, CDR2 SAAADI. The CDR3 is 16 amino acids. Germline trimming cut 8 bases from V and 0 bases from J; bases unmatched to any gene: 8. As DNA, the CDR3 is TGCGCCAGCGAGGGGACTAGCGCACCTAGCACAGATACGCAGTATTTT. Protein product: CASEGTSAPSTDTQYF.

CDR3 sequence reads: CASSLSSPSSPLHF. For the CDR3, the DNA is TGTGCCAGCAGCTTATCTTCACCTTCTTCACCCCTCCACTTT. This chain connects TRBV7-6 to TRBJ1-6, with D unclear. Germline CDR1 is SGHVS and CDR2 is FNYEAQ. The CDR3 has 14 amino acids. V was shortened by 2 bases and J by 9 bases, with 11 bases between the two germline ends.

The chain carries TRBV11-3 and TRBJ2-3; 11 bases fit TRBD1. The CDR3 totals 14 residues. Germline assignment: CDR1 SGHNT and CDR2 YENEEA. The ends lost 2 bases at V and 8 bases at J; junction bases unmatched: 3. The CDR3 sequence: CASSLRTGGGTQYF. DNA for the CDR3: TGTGCCAGCAGCTTACGGACAGGGGGCGGTACGCAGTATTTT. Supplemented by reference TRBV11-3 and TRBJ2-3, the full variable domain reads EAGVVQSPRYKIIEKKQPVAFWCNPISGHNTLYWYLQNLGQGPELLIRYENEEAVDDSQLPKDRFSAERLKGVDSTLKIQPAELGDSAVYLCASSLRTGGGTQYFGPGTRLTVL.

This clonotype was detected many times. The rearrangement links TRBV20-1 to TRBJ2-7, with 9 bases lining up with TRBD1. Losses at the gene ends were 1 base for V and 5 bases for J; bases not matched to a gene: 9. Germline-derived CDR1 and CDR2 are DFQATT and SNEGSKA (reference sequence). There are 15 residues in the CDR3. CDR3 DNA: TGCAGTGCTAGAGCCGGGACAGGGAAGAGGAACGAGCAGTACTTC. Its translation is CSARAGTGKRNEQYF.

The rearrangement links TRBV5-1 to TRBJ1-1, with D unclear. V lost 2 bases and J 2 bases, leaving 13 bases between the germline ends. The germline V gene encodes CDR1 SGHRS and CDR2 YFSETQ. The CDR3 is made up of 15 amino acids. CDR3 residues: CASSFGTTPNTEAFF. As DNA, the CDR3 is TGCGCCAGCAGCTTCGGCACCACCCCTAACACTGAAGCTTTCTTT.

A remark on this clonotype: A single base separates this from a much larger clone, so it may be a read error. No conserved phenylalanine or tryptophan is present at the end of the CDR3, so a read error is the likely explanation. This chain uses TRBV29-1 with TRBJ1-2; TRBD1 matches at 7 bases. The germline CDR1 and CDR2 sequences are SQVTM and ANQGSEA. This CDR3 has 15 residues. V trimming: 0 bases; J trimming: 7 bases; junction bases outside the gene matches: 11. CDR3 nucleotides: TGCAGCGTTGAAGATCCTACAGGGGAATCGGGTGGCTACACCTCC. It translates to CSVEDPTGESGGYTS.

Many counts were recorded for this clonotype. Here the CDR3 DNA reads TGTGCCAGCAGTTACAACCTAGGGGGAGATACGCAGTATTTT. Its protein is CASSYNLGGDTQYF. V is TRBV12-3 or TRBV12-4 and J is TRBJ2-3; D is possibly TRBD1 (6 bases). Trimming took 4 bases from V and 5 from J, leaving 13 bases between them. The CDR3 has 14 amino acids.

With respect to this clonotype: A much larger clone sits a single nucleotide away, making a read error possible. No conserved phenylalanine or tryptophan is present at the end of the CDR3, so a read error is the likely explanation. V gene TRBV12-3 or TRBV12-4 combines with J gene TRBJ1-3; D gene unclear. The CDR3 consists of 13 residues. Deletions cut 5 bases from V and 4 bases from J, with 9 bases between. The CDR3 reads CASSPTGGNTIYC. CDR3 DNA sequence: TGTGCCAGCAGTCCTACCGGGGGAAACACCATATATTGT.

This clonotype was detected a few times. This sequence joins TRBV20-1 and TRBJ2-1, with TRBD1 matching over 10 bases. The CDR3 covers 17 residues. The V gene's germline CDR1 is DFQATT and CDR2 SNEGSKA (reference sequence). Trimming took 3 bases from V and 2 from J; bases not matched to a gene: 10. This CDR3 reads CSARHPRGTGAYNEQFF. CDR3 bases: TGCAGTGCTAGGCACCCCCGAGGGACAGGGGCCTACAATGAGCAGTTCTTC.

This clonotype was observed a few times. This rearrangement joins TRBV29-1 to TRBJ2-7; TRBD1 aligns across 8 bases. CDR1 SQVTM and CDR2 ANQGSEA come from the germline V gene. CDR3 length: 12 amino acids. V lost 7 bases to trimming and J lost 7 bases; unmatched junction nucleotides: 9. The CDR3 sequence is CSADGQGGEQYF. The CDR3 region has the DNA TGCAGCGCCGACGGACAGGGAGGTGAGCAGTACTTC.

This clonotype has at least ten counts. V and J are TRBV7-9 and TRBJ2-3; D is perhaps TRBD1 (6 bases). V was clipped by 3 bases and J by 3 bases, with 19 bases between them. The germline CDR1 and CDR2 sequences are SEHNR and FQNEAQ (reference sequence). This CDR3 is built from 17 residues. The CDR3 reads CASSFFPPDQGTDTQYF. The CDR3 DNA follows: TGTGCCAGCAGCTTCTTCCCGCCGGATCAGGGGACAGATACGCAGTATTTT. Supplemented by reference TRBV7-9 and TRBJ2-3, the full variable domain reads DTGVSQNPRHKITKRGQNVTFRCDPISEHNRLYWYRQTLGQGPEFLTYFQNEAQLEKSRLLSDRFSAERPKGSFSTLEIQRTEQGDSAMYLCASSFFPPDQGTDTQYFGPGTRLTVL.

The genes are TRBV6-6 and TRBJ1-2, with D possibly being TRBD1 (5 bases). CDR1 is MNHNY and CDR2 is SVGAGI in the germline V gene (reference sequence). This CDR3 region has 9 residues. Trimming cost V 8 bases and J 8 bases, with 6 bases left between them. CDR3 sequence: CASGAGYTF. CDR3 sequence (DNA): TGTGCCAGCGGGGCGGGCTACACCTTC.

This clonotype has ten or more counts. CDR3 DNA: TGCGCCAGCAGCTTGGACACCACAGATACGCAGTATTTT. Translating it yields CASSLDTTDTQYF. The rearrangement joins TRBV5-1 to TRBJ2-3; D ambiguous. The ends were cut back, 0 bases at V and 2 bases at J, with 4 bases in the middle. The CDR3 has 13 residues. Germline loops: CDR1 SGHRS, CDR2 YFSETQ.

The CDR3 protein is CASSLGWFGGSETQYF. The CDR3 nucleotides read TGTGCCAGCAGCTTAGGGTGGTTCGGGGGGTCGGAGACCCAGTACTTC. This chain connects TRBV7-2 to TRBJ2-5; 7 bases align to TRBD2. The junction had 10 bases not matched to a gene; V was cut back by 1 base and J by 5 bases. From germline, CDR1 is SGHTA and CDR2 FQGNSA. The CDR3 length is 16 residues.

This clonotype has just a few counts. The CDR3 sequence is CSATQGAWNTEAFF. The CDR3 nucleotides are TGCAGTGCGACCCAGGGGGCCTGGAACACTGAAGCTTTCTTT. This chain links TRBV20-1 with TRBJ1-1, with 8 nucleotides matching TRBD1. This CDR3 is 14 amino acids long. Unmatched junction bases numbered 7, after V lost 6 bases and J lost 1 base. Germline V gene sequence: CDR1 DFQATT, CDR2 SNEGSKA (reference sequence).

This clonotype turned up a few times. J is TRBJ2-3 and V is TRBV20-1; 10 bases are shared with TRBD2. The ends lost 1 base at V and 0 bases at J; junction bases unmatched: 13. Germline V gene lookup returns CDR1 DFQATT and CDR2 SNEGSKA (reference sequence). The CDR3 sequence is 19 residues long. The CDR3 reads CSARVGLADLFSSTDTQYF. CDR3 nucleotides: TGCAGTGCTAGAGTTGGACTAGCGGATCTCTTTTCTAGCACAGATACGCAGTATTTT.

This chain connects TRBV12-3 or TRBV12-4 to TRBJ1-2; D is uncertain. Trimming took off 3 bases at V and 5 bases at J, with 10 bases between the two ends. CDR3 length: 13 residues. In DNA, the CDR3 is TGTGCCAGCAGTTTTGGGTTTAGGTATGGCTACACCTTC. It specifies CASSFGFRYGYTF.

This clonotype was found a few times. This chain uses TRBV10-3 with TRBJ2-1, with TRBD1 matching over 8 bases. The CDR3 sequence is 14 residues long. Germline V gene lookup returns CDR1 ENHRY and CDR2 SYGVKD. The J segment lost 7 bases and the V segment lost 7 bases, leaving 9 bases of the junction unmatched. DNA of the CDR3: TGTGCCATCAATCCGGGACAGGCCAAAAATGAGCAGTTCTTC. Translating gives CAINPGQAKNEQFF.

This clonotype was seen many times. The chain carries TRBV5-4 and TRBJ1-6; TRBD1 might be the D (6 bases). Per germline, CDR1 SGHNT and CDR2 YYREEE (reference sequence). V lost 4 bases and J lost 10, with 15 bases in between. CDR3 length equals 14 residues. CDR3 DNA: TGTGCCAGCAGCGCAGAACAGGGCAGATCACCCCTCCACTTT. It encodes CASSAEQGRSPLHF. Full variable domain (missing parts from reference TRBV5-4 and TRBJ1-6): ETGVTQSPTHLIKTRGQQVTLRCSSQSGHNTVSWYQQALGQGPQFIFQYYREEENGRGNFPPRFSGLQFPNYSSELNVNALELDDSALYLCASSAEQGRSPLHFGNGTRLTVT.

The chain links TRBV4-3 to TRBJ1-2; 10 bases agree with TRBD1. V trimming: 5 bases; J trimming: 2 bases; junction bases outside the gene matches: 11. The CDR3 extends over 17 amino acids. Germline V lookup: CDR1 LGHNA, CDR2 YSLEER. In DNA form, the CDR3 reads TGCGCCAGCAGCTACGGGACAGGGGATTACGGGAACTATGGCTACACCTTC. Amino acids: CASSYGTGDYGNYGYTF.

The rearrangement joins TRBV7-3 to TRBJ2-3; D possibly corresponds to TRBD1 (6 bases). This CDR3 is built from 13 residues. Trimming took off 5 bases at V and 6 bases at J, with 12 bases between the two ends. Germline CDR1 reads SGHTA; CDR2 reads FQGTGA. CDR3 DNA: TGTGCCAGCAGCCGCGGACAGAGGGATACGCAGTATTTT. Its protein is CASSRGQRDTQYF. Looking up the rest from reference TRBV7-3 and TRBJ2-3 gives the full variable domain: GAGVSQTPSNKVTEKGKYVELRCDPISGHTALYWYRQSLGQGPEFLIYFQGTGAADDSGLPNDRFFAVRPEGSVSTLKIQRTERGDSAVYLCASSRGQRDTQYFGPGTRLTVL.

This clonotype occurred many times. The chain recombines TRBV2 with TRBJ2-3; D unresolved. The CDR3 consists of 14 residues. V lost 3 bases and J 5 bases, leaving 12 bases between the germline ends. Germline V CDR1 and CDR2: SNHLY, FYNNEI. The CDR3 here is CASSEPKGVDTQYF. CDR3 coding DNA: TGTGCCAGCAGTGAGCCTAAAGGTGTAGATACGCAGTATTTT.

The sample holds a few counts of this clonotype. The junction shows a germline mismatch at one end, possibly a read error. The chain carries TRBV7-7 and TRBJ2-1; 8 nucleotides align to TRBD1. CDR3 length: 15 residues. Germline CDR1 is SSHAT and CDR2 is FNYEAQ (reference sequence). CDR3 sequence (DNA): TGTGCTAGCAGCCAGGACAGGGCGACCTACAATGAGCAGTTCTTC. Translating gives CASSQDRATYNEQFF. The variable domain in full, with the rest retrieved from reference TRBV7-7 and TRBJ2-1, is GAGVSQSPRYKVTKRGQDVTLRCDPISSHATLYWYQQALGQGPEFLTYFNYEAQPDKSGLPSDRFSAERPEGSISTLTIQRTEQRDSAMYRCASSQDRATYNEQFFGPGTRLTVL.

The table lists this clonotype with a few counts. The V and J genes are TRBV20-1 and TRBJ2-1, with D possibly called TRBD1 or TRBD2 (5 bases each). The CDR3 consists of 11 residues. V lost 6 bases to trimming and J lost 7 bases, with 10 bases between them. Germline assignment: CDR1 DFQATT and CDR2 SNEGSKA (reference sequence). As DNA, the CDR3 is TGCAGTGCGTCGGGGCTTAATGAGCAGTTCTTC. It encodes CSASGLNEQFF.

This clonotype was seen more than once but under ten times. CDR3 sequence: CASSYARSGNEQFF. CDR3 bases: TGTGCCAGCAGTTACGCGAGGAGCGGGAATGAGCAGTTCTTC. V gene TRBV6-2 or TRBV6-3 combines with J gene TRBJ2-1; tentative D call: TRBD2 (6 bases). The CDR3 has 14 amino acids. The germline CDR1 and CDR2 sequences are MNHEY and SVGEGT. Trimming shortened V by 2 bases and J by 7 bases, and 12 bases separated the two germline ends.

This clonotype has more than one count but fewer than ten. The rearrangement links TRBV28 to TRBJ2-6; a weak D match, TRBD2 (6 bases). Germline V gene data show CDR1 as MDHEN and CDR2 as SYDVKM. The CDR3 length is 16 residues. V lost 5 bases to trimming and J lost 2 bases, with 13 bases between them. CDR3 in amino acids: CASSRYPGAGANVLTF. The CDR3 nucleotides are TGTGCCAGCAGTCGTTACCCGGGAGCTGGGGCCAACGTCCTGACTTTC.

The chain has TRBV12-3 or TRBV12-4 and TRBJ1-1; the match to TRBD1 covers 8 bases. Trimming cost V 2 bases and J 6 bases; bases outside gene matches: 5. The CDR3 length is 14 residues. The CDR3 loop reads CASSLTRTGPEAFF. The CDR3 bases are TGTGCCAGCAGTTTAACCCGGACAGGGCCTGAAGCTTTCTTT.

A few counts support this clonotype. The chain couples TRBV12-3 or TRBV12-4 to TRBJ1-6; 7 bases align to TRBD1. This CDR3 has 16 amino acids. V was pared by 5 bases and J by 9 bases, with 13 bases of the junction left unmatched. DNA of the CDR3: TGTGCCAGCAGTACTACAGGGGTTGGGGGGGGTTCACCCCTCCACTTT. It translates to CASSTTGVGGGSPLHF.

This clonotype was picked up a small number of times. The chain couples TRBV5-1 to TRBJ1-1, with a weak D call TRBD1 (5 bases). This CDR3 is 14 amino acids long. Trimming cost V 0 bases and J 5 bases, with 11 bases left between them. Looked up from germline, CDR1 is SGHRS and CDR2 is YFSETQ. The CDR3 reads CASSLEGVGTEAFF. In DNA form, the CDR3 reads TGCGCCAGCAGCTTGGAAGGGGTCGGGACTGAAGCTTTCTTT.